This record concerns one T cell receptor beta chain sequence. The target antigen is unknown. Individual cDNA molecules were tagged with unique molecular identifiers, the study reported. TCRdb reprocessed the 5' RACE reads with MiXCR, giving one entry per CDR3 protein. This sample yields about 130,000 distinct CDR3 sequences, of which about 15% are seen a single time; just over 20% belongs to the top ten. These data belong to a study of early T cells in non-severe SARS-CoV-2 infection. On the study more broadly: Bulk RNA isolated from unsorted whole blood underwent sequencing; chains were not paired.

Study-wide results and caveats: VDJdb-based matching was biased toward anti-spike CD8 responses and missed private and CD4 specificities.

The CDR3 loop spans 13 amino acids. V dropped 9 bases and J dropped 4 bases, with 10 bases sitting between them. Germline loops: CDR1 SEHNR, CDR2 FQNEAQ (reference sequence). Sequences were obtained from whole blood. The chain recombines TRBV7-9 with TRBJ1-6, with D uncertain. This TCR was sampled from an adult who was a healthcare worker with PCR-confirmed SARS-CoV-2 infection or an uninfected control (not recorded which). CDR3 bases: TGTGCCAGTAGGGATTCTTATAATTCACCCCTCCACTTT. It specifies CASRDSYNSPLHF.